This entry concerns a single T cell receptor beta chain. Its antigen is unknown. Primers for the PCR totalled 60 Vbeta and 13 Jbeta. Assay used: immunoSEQ multiplex PCR; TCRdb lists only in-frame clones, some missing. Of about 180,000 clones listed, roughly 82% are singletons. This entry is derived from a study of cytomegalovirus exposure and HLA in healthy donors. The wider study: Falling in the Caucasian-associated ancestry cluster were approximately 84% of around 370 genotyped donors. Study-level findings and limits: A later analysis linked a missense DCLRE1C variant to TCR beta V- and J-gene trimming. Cytomegalovirus association was assigned to about 150 TCR beta chains.

The TCR comes from a girl aged 2-10 years in good health and CMV-seropositive. Specimen: PBMCs.

The CDR3 sequence is CAKRLKPKGSGSGDTQYF. DNA of the CDR3: TGTGCCAAGCGCCTTAAACCAAAGGGTAGCGGGAGTGGAGATACGCAGTATTTT. The chain couples TRBV28 to TRBJ2-3, with 9 bases fitting TRBD2. The trim removed 10 bases at V and 5 bases at J, leaving 22 bases unmatched. This CDR3 is built from 18 residues. Looked up from germline, CDR1 is MDHEN and CDR2 is SYDVKM.